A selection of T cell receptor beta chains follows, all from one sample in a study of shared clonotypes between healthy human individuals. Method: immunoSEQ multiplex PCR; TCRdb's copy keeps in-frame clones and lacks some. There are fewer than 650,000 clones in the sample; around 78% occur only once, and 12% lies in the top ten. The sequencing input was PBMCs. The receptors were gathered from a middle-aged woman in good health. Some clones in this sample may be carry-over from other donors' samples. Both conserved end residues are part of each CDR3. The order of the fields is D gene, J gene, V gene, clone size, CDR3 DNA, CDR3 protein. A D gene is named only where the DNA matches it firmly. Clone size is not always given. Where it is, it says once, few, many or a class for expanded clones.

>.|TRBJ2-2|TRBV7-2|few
TGTGCCAGCAGCCCCCGGTTCGTTGGGAACACCGGGGAGCTGTTTTTT
CASSPRFVGNTGELFF
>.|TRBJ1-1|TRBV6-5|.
TGTGCCAGCAGTTGGAGCCAGATCACTGAAGCTTTCTTT
CASSWSQITEAFF
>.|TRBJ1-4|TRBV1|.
TGCACCAGCAGCCAAGATTTGAACAGGCGGGGTGAAAAACTGTTTTTT
CTSSQDLNRRGEKLFF
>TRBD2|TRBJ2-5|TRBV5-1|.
TGCGCCAGCAGCCCACCGGAGACTAGCTCCTGGGGGGAGACCCAGTACTTC
CASSPPETSSWGETQYF
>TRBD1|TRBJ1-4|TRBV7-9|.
TGTGCCAGCAGCCGGACAGGGGGCGTTCTAGGTGAAAAACTGTTTTTT
CASSRTGGVLGEKLFF
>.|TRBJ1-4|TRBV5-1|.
TGCGCCAGCAGCTCGGGTGAAAAACTGTTTTTT
CASSSGEKLFF
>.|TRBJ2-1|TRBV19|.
TGTGCCAGTAGTATGCGGCGCTTCTCCTACAATGAGCAGTTCTTC
CASSMRRFSYNEQFF
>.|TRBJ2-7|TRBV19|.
TGTGCCAGTTCGACCCCCGGGATCTCCTACGAGCAGTACTTC
CASSTPGISYEQYF
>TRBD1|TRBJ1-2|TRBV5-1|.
TGCGCCAGCAGCTCAAACCCGGGACAGGGGGCGGGTGGCTACACCTTC
CASSSNPGQGAGGYTF
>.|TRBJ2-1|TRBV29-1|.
TGCAGCGTTGACAATCCCCGGGGGGCCTGGGCCAATGAGCAGTTCTTC
CSVDNPRGAWANEQFF
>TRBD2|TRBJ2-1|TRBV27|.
TGTGCCAGCAAAATATTCGGGACTAGCGGGGGTGAGCAGTTCTTC
CASKIFGTSGGEQFF
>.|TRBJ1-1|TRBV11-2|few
TGTGCCAGCAGCTCCCTATGGGGTGAAGCTTTCTTT
CASSSLWGEAFF
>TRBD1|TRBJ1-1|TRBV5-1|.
TGCGCCAGCAGCTTGGTGGCGCGACAGGGAGGGAGCACTGAAGCTTTCTTT
CASSLVARQGGSTEAFF
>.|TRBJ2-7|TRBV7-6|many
TGTGCCAGCAGCCTTGGAAACGAGCAGTACTTC
CASSLGNEQYF
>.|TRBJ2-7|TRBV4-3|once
TGCGCCAGCAGCCAATCTACAGGGAGGTACGAGCAGTACTTC
CASSQSTGRYEQYF
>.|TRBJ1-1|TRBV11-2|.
TGTGCCAGCAGCTTAGAATTACTACGGAACACTGAAGCTTTCTTT
CASSLELLRNTEAFF
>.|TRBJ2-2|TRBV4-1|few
TGCGCCAGCAGCCAAGTTGACCTTTTTTCGCGGACCGGGGAGCTGTTTTTT
CASSQVDLFSRTGELFF
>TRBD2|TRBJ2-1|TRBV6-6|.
TGTGCCAGCAGTCCGGGACTAGCATGTTTCTTC
CASSPGLACFF
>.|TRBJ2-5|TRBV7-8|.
TGTGCCAGCAGCGCCCAAGGCCAGGGGTCGGGAGAGACCCAGTACTTC
CASSAQGQGSGETQYF
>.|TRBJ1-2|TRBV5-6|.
TGTGCCAGCAGCCGGGACTTCGTAGGCTACACCTTC
CASSRDFVGYTF
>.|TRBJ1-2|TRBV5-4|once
TGTGCCAGCAGACAGGATTTTAACTATGGCTACACCTTC
CASRQDFNYGYTF
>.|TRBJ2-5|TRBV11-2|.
TGTGCCAGCAGCACCCTTGTGCAGGTCCAAGAGACCCAGTACTTC
CASSTLVQVQETQYF
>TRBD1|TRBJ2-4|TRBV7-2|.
TGTGCCAGCAGCTTACGCGTCGGGACAGGGGTGAACATTCAGTACTTC
CASSLRVGTGVNIQYF
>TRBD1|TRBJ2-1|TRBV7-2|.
TGTGCCAGCAGCTTAGGGACAGGGACGTACAATGAGCAGTTCTTC
CASSLGTGTYNEQFF
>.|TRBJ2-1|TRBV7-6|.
TGTGCCAGCAGCTTCGGGGCTTCCCTCTACAATGAGCAGTTCTTC
CASSFGASLYNEQFF
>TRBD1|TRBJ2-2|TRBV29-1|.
TGCAGCGTTGATGTGACAGGGAGCACCGGGGAGCTGTTTTTT
CSVDVTGSTGELFF
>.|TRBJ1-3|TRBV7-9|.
TGTGCCAGCAAAGGGGGGAGCGGAAACACCATATATTTT
CASKGGSGNTIYF
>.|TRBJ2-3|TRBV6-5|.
TGTGCCAGCAGTTCAGGGCATACGCAGTATTTT
CASSSGHTQYF
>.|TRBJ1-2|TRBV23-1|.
TGCGCCAGCGCCCAGACAGGACCCGTGAGTGGCTACACCTTC
CASAQTGPVSGYTF
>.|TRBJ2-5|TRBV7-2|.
TGTGCCAGCAGCAGCAGGGTACAAGAGACCCAGTACTTC
CASSSRVQETQYF
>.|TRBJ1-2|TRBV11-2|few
TGTGCCAGCAGCTTATCGGGGACCTTCTATGGCTACACCTTC
CASSLSGTFYGYTF
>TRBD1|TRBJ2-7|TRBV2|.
TGTGCCAGCAGTTCAGCAGGAAGGACAGGGCGATACGAGCAGTACTTC
CASSSAGRTGRYEQYF
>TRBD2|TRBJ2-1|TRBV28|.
TGTGCCAGCAGTCGACTAGCGGGTATCCGTGAGCAGTTCTTC
CASSRLAGIREQFF
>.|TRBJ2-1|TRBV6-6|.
TGTGCCAGCAGTCCGGTCGGCGTGGAGCAGTTCTTC
CASSPVGVEQFF
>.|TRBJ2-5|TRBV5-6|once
TGTGCCAGCAGCCCGGACAGAATCCAAGAGACCCAGTACTTC
CASSPDRIQETQYF
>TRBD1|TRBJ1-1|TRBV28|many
TGTGCCAGCTCATACTGGACAGGGGGCTTTGGGGATAACACTGAAGCTTTCTTT
CASSYWTGGFGDNTEAFF
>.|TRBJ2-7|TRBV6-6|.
TGTGCCAGCAGTTACCTGACAGGTGGCTACGAGCAGTACTTC
CASSYLTGGYEQYF
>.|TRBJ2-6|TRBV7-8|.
TGTGCCAGCAGCTGGGCCGACTCTGGGGCCAACGTCCTGACTTTC
CASSWADSGANVLTF
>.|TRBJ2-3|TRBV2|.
TGTGCCAGCAGTACCACTTCTAGCACAGATACGCAGTATTTT
CASSTTSSTDTQYF
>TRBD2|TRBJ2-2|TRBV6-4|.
TGTGCCAGCAGGGGGACTAGCGGGGACACCGGGGAGCTGTTTTTT
CASRGTSGDTGELFF
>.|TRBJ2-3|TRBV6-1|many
TGTGCCAGCAGTGACGGGGGAAGCACAGATACGCAGTATTTT
CASSDGGSTDTQYF
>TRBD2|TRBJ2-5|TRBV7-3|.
TGTGCCAGCAGCTTAAGTGGCGGGAGAGGGCAGACCCAGTACTTC
CASSLSGGRGQTQYF
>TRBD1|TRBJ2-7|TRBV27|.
TGTGCCAGCAGCGCCAGACAGCGAGATACCGAACCCTTACTACGGGACAGCTTAGCCGAGCAGTACTTC
CASSARQRDTEPLLRDSLAEQYF
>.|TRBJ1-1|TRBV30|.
TGTGCCTGGAGAGCTAATGCGGTCCGGGTAGATGAAGCTTTCTTT
CAWRANAVRVDEAFF
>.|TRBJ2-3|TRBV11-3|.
TGTGCCAGCAGCAACCGGAGGGAGGATGGCACAGATACGCAGTATTTT
CASSNRREDGTDTQYF